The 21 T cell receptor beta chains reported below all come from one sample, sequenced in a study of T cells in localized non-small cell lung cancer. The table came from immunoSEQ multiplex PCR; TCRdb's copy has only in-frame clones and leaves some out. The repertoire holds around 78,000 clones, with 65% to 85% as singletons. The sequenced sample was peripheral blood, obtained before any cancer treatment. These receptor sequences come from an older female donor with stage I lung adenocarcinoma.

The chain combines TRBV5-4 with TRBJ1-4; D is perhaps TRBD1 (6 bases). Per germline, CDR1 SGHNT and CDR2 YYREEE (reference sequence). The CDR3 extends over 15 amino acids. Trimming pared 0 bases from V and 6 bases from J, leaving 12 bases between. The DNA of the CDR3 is TGTGCCAGCAGCTTGGGGGGGCAGCGAGATGAAAAACTGTTTTTT. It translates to CASSLGGQRDEKLFF.

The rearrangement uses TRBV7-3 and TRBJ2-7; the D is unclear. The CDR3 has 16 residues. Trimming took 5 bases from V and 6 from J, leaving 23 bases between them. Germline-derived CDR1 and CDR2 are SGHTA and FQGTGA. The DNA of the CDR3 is TGTGCCAGCAGCCCTGGCATGTTAGCCAGGTTTGGCGAGCAGTACTTC. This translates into CASSPGMLARFGEQYF.

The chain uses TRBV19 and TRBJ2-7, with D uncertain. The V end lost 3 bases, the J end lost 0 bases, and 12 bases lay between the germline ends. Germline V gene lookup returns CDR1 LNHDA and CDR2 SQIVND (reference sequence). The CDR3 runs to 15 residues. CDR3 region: CASSISDLRSYEQYF. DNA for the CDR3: TGTGCCAGTAGTATCTCGGACCTTCGCTCCTACGAGCAGTACTTC.

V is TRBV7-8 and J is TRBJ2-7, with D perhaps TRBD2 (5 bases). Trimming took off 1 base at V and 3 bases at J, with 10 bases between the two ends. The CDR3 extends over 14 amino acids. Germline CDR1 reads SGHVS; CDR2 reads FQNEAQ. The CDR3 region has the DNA TGTGCCAGCAGCTTAGAGGTCGGACTCTACGAGCAGTACTTC. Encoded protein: CASSLEVGLYEQYF.

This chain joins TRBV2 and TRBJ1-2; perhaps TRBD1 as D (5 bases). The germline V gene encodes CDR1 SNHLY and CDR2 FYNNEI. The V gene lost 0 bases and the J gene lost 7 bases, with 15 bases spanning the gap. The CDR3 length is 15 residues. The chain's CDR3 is CASSEAGRGAAGYTF. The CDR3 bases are TGTGCCAGCAGTGAAGCGGGGCGGGGAGCAGCTGGCTACACCTTC.

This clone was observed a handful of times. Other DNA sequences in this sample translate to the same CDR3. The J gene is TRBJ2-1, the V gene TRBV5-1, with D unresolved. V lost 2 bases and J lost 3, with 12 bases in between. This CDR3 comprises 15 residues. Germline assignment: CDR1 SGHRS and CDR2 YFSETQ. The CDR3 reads CASSFGLAGYNEQFF. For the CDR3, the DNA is TGCGCCAGCAGCTTTGGGCTCGCTGGCTACAATGAGCAGTTCTTC.

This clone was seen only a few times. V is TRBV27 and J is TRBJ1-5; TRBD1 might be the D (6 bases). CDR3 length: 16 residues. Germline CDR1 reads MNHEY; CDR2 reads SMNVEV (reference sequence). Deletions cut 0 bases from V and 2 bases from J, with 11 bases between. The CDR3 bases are TGTGCCAGCAGTTTATCGTGGCCAGGGGGCAATCAGCCCCAGCATTTT. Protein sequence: CASSLSWPGGNQPQHF.

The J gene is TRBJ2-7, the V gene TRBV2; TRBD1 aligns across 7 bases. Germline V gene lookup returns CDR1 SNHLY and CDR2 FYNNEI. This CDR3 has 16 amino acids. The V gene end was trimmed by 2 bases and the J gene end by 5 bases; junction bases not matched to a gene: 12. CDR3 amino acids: CASSERGQGVRNEQYF. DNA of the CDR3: TGTGCCAGCAGTGAAAGGGGGCAGGGGGTTCGGAACGAGCAGTACTTC.

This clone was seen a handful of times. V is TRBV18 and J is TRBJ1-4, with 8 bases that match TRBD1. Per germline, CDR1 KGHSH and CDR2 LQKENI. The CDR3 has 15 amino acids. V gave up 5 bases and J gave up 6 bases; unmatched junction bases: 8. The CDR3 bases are TGTGCCAGCTCAAACCGGACAGGGTGGTATGAAAAACTGTTTTTT. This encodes CASSNRTGWYEKLFF.

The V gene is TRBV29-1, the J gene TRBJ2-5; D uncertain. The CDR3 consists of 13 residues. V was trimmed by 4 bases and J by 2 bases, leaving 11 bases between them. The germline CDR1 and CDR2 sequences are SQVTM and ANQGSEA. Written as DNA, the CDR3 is TGCAGCGTTGTTGGCAGACTTCAAGAGACCCAGTACTTC. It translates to CSVVGRLQETQYF. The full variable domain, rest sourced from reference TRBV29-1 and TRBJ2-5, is SAVISQKPSRDICQRGTSLTIQCQVDSQVTMMFWYRQQPGQSLTLIATANQGSEATYESGFVIDKFPISRPNLTFSTLTVSNMSPEDSSIYLCSVVGRLQETQYFGPGTRLLVL.

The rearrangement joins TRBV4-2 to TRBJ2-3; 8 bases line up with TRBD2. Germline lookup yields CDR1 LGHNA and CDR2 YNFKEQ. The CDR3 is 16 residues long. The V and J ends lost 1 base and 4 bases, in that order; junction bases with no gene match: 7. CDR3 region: CASSQAGGPQSDTQYF. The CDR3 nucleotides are TGTGCCAGCAGCCAAGCGGGGGGGCCGCAGTCAGATACGCAGTATTTT.

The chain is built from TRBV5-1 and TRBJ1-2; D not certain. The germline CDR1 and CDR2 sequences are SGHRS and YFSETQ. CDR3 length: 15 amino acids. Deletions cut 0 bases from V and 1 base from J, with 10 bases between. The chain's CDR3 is CASSLDPSGNYGYTF. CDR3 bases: TGCGCCAGCAGCTTGGACCCCAGCGGTAACTATGGCTACACCTTC.

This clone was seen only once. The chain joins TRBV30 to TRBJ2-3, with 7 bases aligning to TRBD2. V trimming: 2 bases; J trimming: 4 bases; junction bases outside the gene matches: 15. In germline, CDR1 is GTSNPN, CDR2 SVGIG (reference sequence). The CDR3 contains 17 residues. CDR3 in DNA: TGTGCCTGGAGTTCAACCCTTGTGGGAGGGAAGCCAGATACGCAGTATTTT. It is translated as CAWSSTLVGGKPDTQYF.

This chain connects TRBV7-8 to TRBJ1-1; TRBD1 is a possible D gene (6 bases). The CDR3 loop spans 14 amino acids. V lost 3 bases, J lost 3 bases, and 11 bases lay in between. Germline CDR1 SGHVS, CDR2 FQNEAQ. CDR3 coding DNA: TGTGCCAGCAGCTTCCAGGGGCGGTACACTGAAGCTTTCTTT. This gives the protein CASSFQGRYTEAFF. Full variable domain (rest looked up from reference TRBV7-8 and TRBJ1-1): GAGVSQSPRYKVAKRGQDVALRCDPISGHVSLFWYQQALGQGPEFLTYFQNEAQLDKSGLPSDRFFAERPEGSVSTLKIQRTQQEDSAVYLCASSFQGRYTEAFFGQGTRLTVV.

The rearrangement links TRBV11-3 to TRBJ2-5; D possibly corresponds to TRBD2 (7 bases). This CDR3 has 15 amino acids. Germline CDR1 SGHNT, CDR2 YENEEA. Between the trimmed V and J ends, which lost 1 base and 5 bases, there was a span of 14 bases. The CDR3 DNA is TGTGCCAGCAGCTTAGGGGGGCAGGGAGGGGAGACCCAGTACTTC. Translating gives CASSLGGQGGETQYF.

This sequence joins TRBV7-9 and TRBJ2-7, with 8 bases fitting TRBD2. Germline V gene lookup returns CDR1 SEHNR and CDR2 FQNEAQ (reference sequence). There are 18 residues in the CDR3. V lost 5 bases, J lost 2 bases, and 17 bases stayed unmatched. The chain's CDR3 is CASSPRQSPTGRAYEQYF. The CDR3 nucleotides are TGTGCCAGCAGCCCCCGACAGTCTCCTACCGGGAGGGCCTACGAGCAGTACTTC.

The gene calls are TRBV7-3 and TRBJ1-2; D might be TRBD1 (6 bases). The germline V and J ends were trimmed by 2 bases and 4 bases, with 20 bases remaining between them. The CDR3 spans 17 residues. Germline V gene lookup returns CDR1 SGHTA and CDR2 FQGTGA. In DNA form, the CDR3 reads TGTGCCAGCAGCTTACTGGGGGGCTCTTATGTTACCTATGGCTACACCTTC. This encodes CASSLLGGSYVTYGYTF. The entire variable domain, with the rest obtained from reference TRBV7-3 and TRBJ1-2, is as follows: GAGVSQTPSNKVTEKGKYVELRCDPISGHTALYWYRQSLGQGPEFLIYFQGTGAADDSGLPNDRFFAVRPEGSVSTLKIQRTERGDSAVYLCASSLLGGSYVTYGYTFGSGTRLTVV.

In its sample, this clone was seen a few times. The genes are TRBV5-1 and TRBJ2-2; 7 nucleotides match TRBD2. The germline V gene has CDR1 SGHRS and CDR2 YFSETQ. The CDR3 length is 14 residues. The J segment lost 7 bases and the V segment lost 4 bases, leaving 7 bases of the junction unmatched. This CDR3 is CASSLLAADGELFF. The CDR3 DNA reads TGCGCCAGCAGCCTTCTAGCGGCGGACGGGGAGCTGTTTTTT. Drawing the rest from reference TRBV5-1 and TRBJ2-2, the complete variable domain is KAGVTQTPRYLIKTRGQQVTLSCSPISGHRSVSWYQQTPGQGLQFLFEYFSETQRNKGNFPGRFSGRQFSNSRSEMNVSTLELGDSALYLCASSLLAADGELFFGEGSRLTVL.

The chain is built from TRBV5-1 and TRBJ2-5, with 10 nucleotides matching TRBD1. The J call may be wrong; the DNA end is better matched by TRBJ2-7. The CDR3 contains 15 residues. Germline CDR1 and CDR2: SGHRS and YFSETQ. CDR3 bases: TGCGCCAGCAGCACCGGGACAGGGGAGAGGAACGAGCAGTACTTC. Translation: CASSTGTGERNEQYF.

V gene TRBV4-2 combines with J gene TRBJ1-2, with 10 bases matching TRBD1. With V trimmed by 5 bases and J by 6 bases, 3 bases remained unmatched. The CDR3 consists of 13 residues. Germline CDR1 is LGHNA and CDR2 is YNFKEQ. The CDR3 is CASSSGTGDGYTF. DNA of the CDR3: TGTGCCAGCAGCTCCGGGACAGGGGATGGCTACACCTTC.

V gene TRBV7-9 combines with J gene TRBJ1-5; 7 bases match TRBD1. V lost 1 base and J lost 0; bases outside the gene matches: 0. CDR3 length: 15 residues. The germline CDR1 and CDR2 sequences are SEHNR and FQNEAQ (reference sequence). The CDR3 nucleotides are TGTGCCAGCAGCTTAGGACAGGGTAGCAATCAGCCCCAGCATTTT. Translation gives CASSLGQGSNQPQHF.